The rows below give T cell receptor beta chains drawn from one sample of a study of CD8+CD57+ T cells in acquired aplastic anemia. TCRdb re-derived calls from the reads in MiXCR, one entry per CDR3 protein. The sample consists of approximately 180,000 distinct CDR3 sequences, roughly 65% of them appearing once. Specimen: sorted CD4+, CD8+, or CD8+CD57+ T cells (not recorded which) from PBMCs. These receptors were taken from a human donor with aplastic anemia. CDR3s include the opening cysteine and the closing phenylalanine or tryptophan. Fields, in order: CDR3 protein, CDR3 DNA, V gene, J gene, D gene, clone size. D genes are given only for firm matches. Rows may omit the clone size; those that give it use once, few, many or a size class.

CDR3: CASHLGTVLYEQYF; DNA: TGTGCCAGCCACCTGGGGACAGTTCTTTACGAGCAGTACTTC; V: TRBV6-1; J: TRBJ2-7; D: TRBD1; size: once
CDR3: CASSPGTGLMNTEAFF; DNA: TGTGCCAGCAGCCCCGGAACGGGGCTCATGAACACTGAAGCTTTCTTT; V: TRBV7-9; J: TRBJ1-1; D: .; size: .
CDR3: CASSLTGGNNGNQPQHF; DNA: TGCGCCAGCAGCTTGACAGGGGGCAATAACGGCAATCAGCCCCAGCATTTT; V: TRBV5-1; J: TRBJ1-5; D: TRBD1; size: .
CDR3: CASTPVGWVTEAFF; DNA: TGTGCCAGCACCCCTGTAGGGTGGGTCACTGAAGCTTTCTTT; V: TRBV2; J: TRBJ1-1; D: .; size: .
CDR3: CASSPGAVGETQYF; DNA: TGTGCCAGCTCCCCTGGTGCCGTCGGGGAGACCCAGTACTTC; V: TRBV7-3; J: TRBJ2-5; D: .; size: .
CDR3: CASSSVLPGEQYF; DNA: TGCGCCAGCAGCTCGGTTCTTCCGGGCGAGCAGTACTTC; V: TRBV5-1; J: TRBJ2-7; D: .; size: .
CDR3: CSTGDSNQPQHF; DNA: TGCTCAACCGGCGATAGCAATCAGCCCCAGCATTTT; V: TRBV29-1; J: TRBJ1-5; D: .; size: .
CDR3: CSARTRSQETQYF; DNA: TGCAGTGCTAGGACTAGAAGCCAAGAGACCCAGTACTTC; V: TRBV20-1; J: TRBJ2-5; D: .; size: .
CDR3: CASSYGRSNEQFF; DNA: TGTGCCAGCAGTTACGGACGGAGCAATGAGCAGTTCTTC; V: TRBV2; J: TRBJ2-1; D: .; size: once
CDR3: CASSILGQGASEQYF; DNA: TGTGCCAGTAGTATCCTGGGACAGGGGGCCTCCGAGCAGTACTTC; V: TRBV19; J: TRBJ2-7; D: TRBD1; size: .
CDR3: CASSGSGDGALNTEAFF; DNA: TGTGCCAGCAGCGGGTCAGGGGACGGAGCCTTGAACACTGAAGCTTTCTTT; V: TRBV9; J: TRBJ1-1; D: .; size: few
CDR3: CASGRGEVGYGYTF; DNA: TGTGCCAGTGGCAGGGGAGAGGTAGGATATGGCTACACCTTC; V: TRBV19; J: TRBJ1-2; D: .; size: .
CDR3: CASSEQVEKLFF; DNA: TGTGCCAGCAGTGAACAGGTCGAAAAACTGTTTTTT; V: TRBV2; J: TRBJ1-4; D: .; size: .
CDR3: CASSEGERNYGYTF; DNA: TGTGCCAGCTCCGAGGGGGAGCGGAACTATGGCTACACCTTC; V: TRBV9; J: TRBJ1-2; D: .; size: .
CDR3: CASSLLNAGPHYGYTF; DNA: TGCGCCAGCAGCTTGTTAAACGCGGGACCCCACTATGGCTACACCTTC; V: TRBV5-1; J: TRBJ1-2; D: .; size: many
CDR3: CATSDSGRGSNQPQHF; DNA: TGTGCCACCAGTGATTCAGGGAGGGGCAGCAATCAGCCCCAGCATTTT; V: TRBV24-1; J: TRBJ1-5; D: .; size: .
CDR3: CAISVRQAYTGELFF; DNA: TGTGCCATCAGTGTAAGACAGGCATACACCGGGGAGCTGTTTTTT; V: TRBV10-3; J: TRBJ2-2; D: .; size: .
CDR3: CASSPTGQLNTIYF; DNA: TGTGCCAGCAGTCCTACGGGACAGTTGAACACCATATATTTT; V: TRBV2; J: TRBJ1-3; D: TRBD1; size: many
CDR3: CASSDALSTGGALGYTF; DNA: TGTGCCAGCAGCGATGCCCTATCGACAGGGGGCGCATTAGGCTACACCTTC; V: TRBV13; J: TRBJ1-2; D: TRBD1; size: many
CDR3: CATSEGVGGSSTDTQYF; DNA: TGTGCCACCAGCGAGGGGGTGGGAGGGTCTAGCACAGATACGCAGTATTTT; V: TRBV15; J: TRBJ2-3; D: .; size: once
CDR3: CASSHRLRDSEAFF; DNA: TGTGCCAGCAGCCACCGCCTAAGGGACAGTGAAGCTTTCTTT; V: TRBV14; J: TRBJ1-1; D: TRBD1; size: .
CDR3: CASSPRDKASTGELFF; DNA: TGTGCCAGCTCACCACGGGATAAGGCATCTACCGGGGAGCTGTTTTTT; V: TRBV18; J: TRBJ2-2; D: .; size: .
CDR3: CSARDFGGWHEQFF; DNA: TGCAGTGCTAGAGATTTTGGAGGGTGGCATGAGCAGTTCTTC; V: TRBV20-1; J: TRBJ2-1; D: .; size: .
CDR3: CASSSTGAPGTGELFF; DNA: TGCGCCAGCAGCTCTACGGGGGCGCCGGGGACCGGGGAGCTGTTTTTT; V: TRBV5-1; J: TRBJ2-2; D: .; size: .
CDR3: CASSLAQGLETFF; DNA: TGCGCCAGCAGCTTGGCGCAGGGACTTGAGACTTTCTTT; V: TRBV5-1; J: TRBJ1-1; D: .; size: few
CDR3: CSARDPPVSGTRGTDTQYF; DNA: TGCAGTGCTAGAGATCCCCCCGTTAGCGGGACGCGGGGCACAGATACGCAGTATTTT; V: TRBV20-1; J: TRBJ2-3; D: TRBD2; size: large
CDR3: CSASGRTPSYEQYF; DNA: TGCAGTGCTAGCGGTCGGACACCATCCTACGAGCAGTACTTC; V: TRBV20-1; J: TRBJ2-7; D: .; size: many
CDR3: CSARGTTSWGNTGELFF; DNA: TGCAGTGCTAGGGGGACGACTAGCTGGGGGAACACCGGGGAGCTGTTTTTT; V: TRBV20-1; J: TRBJ2-2; D: TRBD2; size: .
CDR3: CATSSGQGPNYGYTF; DNA: TGTGCCACCAGCAGTGGACAGGGCCCTAACTATGGCTACACCTTC; V: TRBV15; J: TRBJ1-2; D: TRBD1; size: .
CDR3: CSAPGFSYNEQFF; DNA: TGCAGTGCCCCCGGGTTCTCCTACAATGAGCAGTTCTTC; V: TRBV20-1; J: TRBJ2-1; D: .; size: .
CDR3: CASQVAGRAQYF; DNA: TGTGCCAGCCAAGTGGCGGGGAGGGCCCAGTACTTC; V: TRBV7-9; J: TRBJ2-5; D: TRBD2; size: few
CDR3: CASSLTMGLGETQYF; DNA: TGCGCCAGCAGCCTGACCATGGGGCTAGGAGAGACCCAGTACTTC; V: TRBV5-1; J: TRBJ2-5; D: .; size: once
CDR3: CASQGLTGGADTQYF; DNA: TGTGCCAGCCAGGGGCTAACAGGGGGCGCGGATACGCAGTATTTT; V: TRBV7-2; J: TRBJ2-3; D: TRBD1; size: .
CDR3: CATSRGTGGNEQYF; DNA: TGTGCCACCAGCAGAGGGACAGGGGGTAACGAGCAGTACTTC; V: TRBV15; J: TRBJ2-7; D: TRBD1; size: few
CDR3: CANRQTGTATYEQYF; DNA: TGTGCCAATAGACAAACCGGGACTGCAACCTACGAGCAGTACTTC; V: TRBV19; J: TRBJ2-7; D: .; size: .
CDR3: CASSSLMLTSGNTIYF; DNA: TGTGCCAGCAGCTCTTTGATGCTCACTTCTGGAAACACCATATATTTT; V: TRBV7-2; J: TRBJ1-3; D: .; size: .
CDR3: CASSLAPGTGNEQFF; DNA: TGTGCCAGCAGCTTAGCGCCCGGGACAGGGAATGAGCAGTTCTTC; V: TRBV7-6; J: TRBJ2-1; D: TRBD1; size: .
CDR3: CASSGRVSYEQYF; DNA: TGTGCCAGCAGCGGCCGGGTTTCCTACGAGCAGTACTTC; V: TRBV5-6; J: TRBJ2-7; D: .; size: .
CDR3: CASSMRPLTEAFF; DNA: TGTGCCAGTAGTATGAGACCACTCACTGAAGCTTTCTTT; V: TRBV19; J: TRBJ1-1; D: .; size: .
CDR3: CSARDPPAGLNYGYTF; DNA: TGCAGTGCTAGAGATCCCCCTGCAGGGCTAAACTATGGCTACACCTTC; V: TRBV20-1; J: TRBJ1-2; D: .; size: .
CDR3: CASSFQREQFF; DNA: TGTGCCAGCAGCTTCCAGCGGGAGCAGTTCTTC; V: TRBV5-4; J: TRBJ2-1; D: .; size: .
CDR3: CASSSKEDTEAFF; DNA: TGTGCCAGCAGCTCCAAGGAGGACACTGAAGCTTTCTTT; V: TRBV7-7; J: TRBJ1-1; D: .; size: .
CDR3: CAASDGTRGETQYF; DNA: TGTGCCGCCAGTGATGGGACTAGAGGCGAGACCCAGTACTTC; V: TRBV24-1; J: TRBJ2-5; D: TRBD2; size: .